This T cell receptor beta chain was observed in a study of blood T cell repertoires in COVID-19. Study context: Acute and convalescent COVID-19 specimens originated in the United States, Italy and Spain. Nucleic acid was either cDNA or gDNA, and it came from T cells, B-cell-depleted T cells, or PBMCs.

J lost 7 bases, V lost 6 bases, and 11 bases had no gene match. The CDR3 runs 14 residues. Germline values: CDR1 LNHDA, CDR2 SQIVND (reference sequence). In the authors' methods: Amplification with reference gene primers provided the estimates of nucleated cell counts. The method was immunoSEQ multiplex PCR; TCRdb's version includes in-frame clones alone and lacks a portion of them. Clonal size and the V and J genes are those of that table, whereas D and trimming came from the DNA. The sample lists more than 30,000 clones; roughly 80% were seen once. This sequence was found in a woman aged 70-85 years with acute or convalescent COVID-19. The J gene is TRBJ2-7, the V gene TRBV19; the match to TRBD2 covers 8 bases. Material: peripheral blood. The CDR3 region is CASSLYPGLEEQYF. DNA for the CDR3: TGTGCCAGTAGCCTTTACCCGGGACTAGAAGAGCAGTACTTC.